These 11 T cell receptor beta chains came from one sample sequenced in a study of beta chain features in type 1 diabetes. Reverse transcription of all isolated RNA meant that expressed TCRB transcripts were sequenced. Method: immunoSEQ multiplex PCR; TCRdb's copy keeps in-frame clones and lacks some. The top ten hold about 0.065% of the sample, which has 400,000 to 600,000 clones, around 28% seen once. Specimen: naive CD4+ T cells from blood. The source of these receptors is a man aged 18 to 30 in good health.

The chain is built from TRBV5-1 and TRBJ2-7; no definite D call. Looked up from germline, CDR1 is SGHRS and CDR2 is YFSETQ. The V gene lost 0 bases and the J gene lost 0 bases, with 7 bases spanning the gap. The CDR3 loop spans 14 amino acids. The DNA for the CDR3 is TGCGCCAGCAGCTTGGAGCCTAGCTCCTACGAGCAGTACTTC. Translated, it gives CASSLEPSSYEQYF.

Notes on this clone: This may come from a read error, since a much larger clone is one base off. The sample holds other DNA sequences that translate to the same CDR3. The chain recombines TRBV30 with TRBJ2-7; D is undetermined. The CDR3 totals 11 residues. Trimming cost V 3 bases and J 0 bases, with 3 bases left between them. Germline-derived CDR1 and CDR2 are GTSNPN and SVGIG (reference sequence). CDR3 sequence reads: CAWSASYEQYF. CDR3 DNA sequence: TGTGCCTGGAGCGCCTCCTACGAGCAGTACTTC.

The chain uses TRBV30 and TRBJ2-1; weak D call: TRBD1 (6 bases). V lost 3 bases and J lost 9, with 15 bases in between. The CDR3 loop spans 13 amino acids. The germline CDR1 and CDR2 sequences are GTSNPN and SVGIG (reference sequence). CDR3 in amino acids: CAWSRDTFSEQFF. For the CDR3, the DNA is TGTGCCTGGAGCCGGGACACATTTTCTGAGCAGTTCTTC.

This clone was detected a few times. V and J are TRBV4-1 and TRBJ2-2, with D unclear. Germline V gene sequence: CDR1 MGHRA, CDR2 YSYEKL. The CDR3 spans 15 residues. Trimming left V 0 bases short and J 4 bases short, with 9 bases between. CDR3 residues: CASSQDYRGTGELFF. The CDR3 DNA is TGCGCCAGCAGCCAAGATTACAGAGGCACCGGGGAGCTGTTTTTT.

The chain employs TRBV30 and TRBJ2-2; 10 bases are a match to TRBD2. The CDR3 is 15 amino acids. Looked up from germline, CDR1 is GTSNPN and CDR2 is SVGIG (reference sequence). The V and J ends lost 1 base and 1 base, in that order; junction bases with no gene match: 0. For the CDR3, the DNA is TGTGCCTGGAGTGGGACTAGCGGGAACACCGGGGAGCTGTTTTTT. It codes for CAWSGTSGNTGELFF.

This clone was picked up a small number of times. The chain employs TRBV19 and TRBJ2-1; 7 bases are a match to TRBD1. This CDR3 region has 13 residues. V shed 2 bases, J shed 9 bases, and the junction held 4 bases outside the gene matches. Germline V gene sequence: CDR1 LNHDA, CDR2 SQIVND (reference sequence). The CDR3 nucleotides are TGTGCCAGTAGTATACAGGGGGTGGTTGAGCAGTTCTTC. Its translation is CASSIQGVVEQFF.

This clone was seen once. This chain uses TRBV5-6 with TRBJ2-3; no clear D. Germline V gene data show CDR1 as SGHDT and CDR2 as YYEEEE. The CDR3 loop spans 11 amino acids. Trimming removed 4 bases from V and 8 bases from J, with 8 bases in between. The DNA for the CDR3 is TGTGCCAGCAGCCTAGAGGCTACGCAGTATTTT. It is translated as CASSLEATQYF.

The CDR3 bases are TGTGCCACCAGCACAGGACTAGCGGGAGTTTATGAGCAGTTCTTC. Protein product: CATSTGLAGVYEQFF. The chain recombines TRBV15 with TRBJ2-1; 13 positions agree with TRBD2. The CDR3 covers 15 residues. Losses at the gene ends were 4 bases for V and 8 bases for J; bases not matched to a gene: 5. Germline V CDR1 and CDR2: LNHNV, YYDKDF (reference sequence). Full variable domain (rest looked up from reference TRBV15 and TRBJ2-1): DAMVIQNPRYQVTQFGKPVTLSCSQTLNHNVMYWYQQKSSQAPKLLFHYYDKDFNNEADTPDNFQSRRPNTSFCFLDIRSPGLGDTAMYLCATSTGLAGVYEQFFGPGTRLTVL.

The sample holds a few counts of this clone. J is TRBJ2-5 and V is TRBV7-6; D is ambiguous. Germline CDR1 SGHVS, CDR2 FNYEAQ. This CDR3 is 13 amino acids long. V gave up 1 base and J gave up 5 bases, with 8 bases separating them. CDR3 in DNA: TGTGCCAGCAGCTTAGGGATCCAGGAGACCCAGTACTTC. This sequence encodes CASSLGIQETQYF. Filled out from reference TRBV7-6 and TRBJ2-5, the complete variable domain reads GAGVSQSPRYKVTKRGQDVALRCDPISGHVSLYWYRQALGQGPEFLTYFNYEAQQDKSGLPNDRFSAERPEGSISTLTIQRTEQRDSAMYRCASSLGIQETQYFGPGTRLLVL.

CDR3 nucleotides: TGTGCCAGCAGCGTAACCGGCGGGAGGTCGGTCGAGCAGTACTTC. It yields the protein CASSVTGGRSVEQYF. This sequence joins TRBV9 and TRBJ2-7, with TRBD2 identical over 8 bases. Germline V gene sequence: CDR1 SGDLS, CDR2 YYNGEE. With V trimmed by 1 base and J by 6 bases, 9 bases remained unmatched. This CDR3 contains 15 residues.

The count of this clone is one. The chain has TRBV4-1 and TRBJ2-6, with D unresolved. Trimming left V 5 bases short and J 4 bases short, with 27 bases between. The CDR3 runs to 20 residues. Germline CDR1 is MGHRA and CDR2 is YSYEKL. CDR3 loop: CASSFSTVEVPPSGANVLTF. The DNA of the CDR3 is TGCGCCAGCAGCTTTTCCACCGTTGAGGTGCCTCCTTCGGGGGCCAACGTCCTGACTTTC.